Sequencing of this T cell receptor (beta chain) was carried out in a study of shared clonotypes between healthy human individuals. On the study more broadly: Donors had three CD4 naive, three CD4 memory, two CD8 naive and one CD8 memory plate apiece. The study, taken as a whole, reports: What limited the represented genetic and exposure-history diversity was the small number of donors.

Per the authors' pipeline: Quality scores were absent from the junction-only immunoSEQ sequences, so filtering differed. The method was immunoSEQ multiplex PCR; TCRdb's version includes in-frame clones alone and lacks a portion of them. V and J calls and clone size are copied from that table; D and trimming were computed from the DNA. The profile shows some 2,100,000 clones, roughly 91% of them singletons. In the case of this clone: The antigen remains undetermined.

V dropped 1 base and J dropped 0 bases, with 9 bases sitting between them. CDR1 SEHNR and CDR2 FQNEAQ come from the germline V gene (reference sequence). CDR3 length: 16 amino acids. It was CD45RO-negative cells, positively selected for CCR7, that made up naive CD8 cells, with terminally differentiated effector memory CD45RA+ cells excluded. Each of the donors was a healthy adult who was HIV-negative and had not had a recent acute infection or vaccination. The sequencing sample was made of naive CD8+ T cells from PBMCs. V is TRBV7-9 and J is TRBJ1-4; maybe TRBD1 (6 bases). This sequence was found in a man aged 18 to 29 in good health. Some clones in this sample may be carry-over from other donors' samples. This CDR3 reads CASSLGGQPTNEKLFF. DNA of the CDR3: TGTGCCAGCAGCTTAGGAGGACAGCCAACTAATGAAAAACTGTTTTTT.